Each of the 2 T cell receptor beta chains below was sequenced from the same sample in a study of cytomegalovirus exposure and HLA in healthy donors. The table came from immunoSEQ multiplex PCR; TCRdb's copy has only in-frame clones and leaves some out. The sample lists about 160,000 clones, 70% to 90% occurring once. Sequencing used PBMCs. These receptor sequences come from a man aged 25 to 45 in good health and CMV-seropositive.

This chain uses TRBV9 with TRBJ2-3; 9 positions agree with TRBD2. J gave up 2 bases and V 6 bases, and 10 bases lay outside the gene matches. CDR3 length: 16 amino acids. Germline V gene sequence: CDR1 SGDLS, CDR2 YYNGEE. The CDR3 DNA reads TGTGCCAGCACAAGACAAGCGGGGGGCTTCACAGATACGCAGTATTTT. This codes for CASTRQAGGFTDTQYF.

The chain joins TRBV21-1 to TRBJ1-5. TRBV21-1 is labeled a pseudogene. The CDR3 totals 18 residues. CDR3 DNA: TGTGCCAGCCCCGAGCGGACTCTAAGCTGCCTTGGCAATCAGCCCCAGCATTTT. Protein product: CASPERTLSCLGNQPQHF.